This is a list of T cell receptor beta chains from one sample in a study of T cells after posttransplantation cyclophosphamide. Libraries were prepared by immunoSEQ multiplex PCR; TCRdb keeps only in-frame clonotypes and omits some of them. The sample carries roughly 7,300 clones, 92% recorded once. The material was PBMCs, obtained roughly 190 weeks after allogeneic stem cell transplant with posttransplant cyclophosphamide. The receptors originated from a female patient between 50 and 60 years old who received an allogeneic stem cell transplant from a related donor, was CMV-positive, and had no GVHD. Some T cells may trace back to the graft donor. Both conserved end residues are part of each CDR3. D genes are given only for firm matches. The size field is filled for only some rows; it gives once, few, many or a size class.

V: TRBV4-3; size: .; J: TRBJ2-1; D: TRBD2; CDR3: CASSQDGLAGGNEQFF; DNA: TGCGCCAGCAGCCAAGATGGTCTAGCGGGCGGCAATGAGCAGTTCTTC
V: TRBV28; size: .; J: TRBJ2-2; D: TRBD1; CDR3: CASRIGQGLAGELFF; DNA: TGTGCCAGCAGGATCGGACAGGGGCTTGCCGGGGAGCTGTTTTTT
V: TRBV18; size: once; J: TRBJ2-2; D: .; CDR3: CASSPQYGGSNTGELFF; DNA: TGTGCCAGCTCACCACAGTACGGGGGTTCGAACACCGGGGAGCTGTTTTTT
V: TRBV7-3; size: .; J: TRBJ2-5; D: TRBD2; CDR3: CASSFGAGQETQYF; DNA: TGTGCCAGCAGCTTCGGAGCGGGGCAAGAGACCCAGTACTTC
V: TRBV5-1; size: .; J: TRBJ1-2; D: .; CDR3: CASSFSSGGDYGYTF; DNA: TGCGCCAGCAGCTTCTCGTCCGGGGGGGACTATGGCTACACCTTC
V: TRBV6-6; size: .; J: TRBJ1-1; D: .; CDR3: CASSYLSGAEAFF; DNA: TGTGCCAGCAGTTACCTCTCGGGGGCTGAAGCTTTCTTT
V: TRBV6-5; size: .; J: TRBJ2-2; D: .; CDR3: CASRRGGGELFF; DNA: TGTGCCAGCAGAAGGGGAGGCGGGGAGCTGTTTTTT
V: TRBV7-2; size: .; J: TRBJ2-2; D: TRBD1; CDR3: CASSLEGTGTPGELFF; DNA: TGTGCCAGCAGCTTAGAGGGGACAGGGACTCCCGGGGAGCTGTTTTTT
V: TRBV5-1; size: .; J: TRBJ1-1; D: .; CDR3: CASSLSGVYRGSAEAFF; DNA: TGCGCCAGCAGCTTATCCGGGGTCTACCGAGGAAGCGCTGAAGCTTTCTTT
V: TRBV28; size: .; J: TRBJ2-7; D: TRBD1; CDR3: CASREGGQGPYEQYF; DNA: TGTGCCAGCAGGGAAGGGGGACAGGGTCCCTACGAGCAGTACTTC
V: TRBV5-6; size: .; J: TRBJ2-1; D: TRBD2; CDR3: CASSLEGGSIPHEQFF; DNA: TGTGCCAGCAGCTTGGAGGGCGGGAGCATCCCGCATGAGCAGTTCTTC
V: TRBV29-1; size: .; J: TRBJ2-1; D: .; CDR3: CSVESSRHNEQFF; DNA: TGCAGCGTTGAAAGTTCCAGGCACAATGAGCAGTTCTTC
V: TRBV7-2; size: .; J: TRBJ2-7; D: TRBD2; CDR3: CASSLSRTSGRTSYEQYF; DNA: TGTGCCAGCAGCTTATCCCGGACTAGCGGGAGAACCTCCTACGAGCAGTACTTC
V: TRBV29-1; size: .; J: TRBJ1-4; D: .; CDR3: CSVGIGSEKLFF; DNA: TGCAGCGTCGGGATCGGGAGTGAAAAACTGTTTTTT
V: TRBV9; size: once; J: TRBJ1-1; D: .; CDR3: CASSPRQVNTEAFF; DNA: TGTGCCAGCAGCCCCCGACAGGTGAACACTGAAGCTTTCTTT
V: TRBV18; size: .; J: TRBJ1-5; D: TRBD1; CDR3: CASSQGQGRDQPQHF; DNA: TGTGCCAGCTCCCAAGGACAGGGTCGGGATCAGCCCCAGCATTTT
V: TRBV27; size: .; J: TRBJ2-1; D: TRBD1; CDR3: CASTFGQAGNEQFF; DNA: TGTGCCAGCACCTTCGGACAGGCTGGCAATGAGCAGTTCTTC
V: TRBV7-9; size: .; J: TRBJ1-1; D: .; CDR3: CASSLGRITEAFF; DNA: TGTGCCAGCAGCTTAGGGAGGATCACTGAAGCTTTCTTT
V: TRBV7-3; size: .; J: TRBJ2-5; D: .; CDR3: CASSLNGRQETQYF; DNA: TGTGCCAGCAGCTTAAATGGCAGACAAGAGACCCAGTACTTC
V: TRBV15; size: .; J: TRBJ1-2; D: .; CDR3: CATSSVTGSGYTF; DNA: TGTGCCACCAGCAGTGTAACAGGGAGCGGCTACACCTTC
V: TRBV27; size: .; J: TRBJ2-7; D: TRBD2; CDR3: CASSLHTSGPNYEQYF; DNA: TGTGCCAGCAGTTTACACACTAGCGGTCCTAACTACGAGCAGTACTTC
V: TRBV6-5; size: .; J: TRBJ2-7; D: TRBD1; CDR3: CASSYGTGGSYEQYF; DNA: TGTGCCAGCAGTTACGGGACAGGGGGGTCCTACGAGCAGTACTTC
V: TRBV11-2; size: .; J: TRBJ2-4; D: .; CDR3: CASSLRYIQYF; DNA: TGTGCCAGCAGCTTGAGGTACATTCAGTACTTC
V: TRBV6-5; size: once; J: TRBJ2-1; D: TRBD1; CDR3: CASTTLDRPNEQFF; DNA: TGTGCCAGCACCACGTTGGACAGGCCCAATGAGCAGTTCTTC
V: TRBV5-6; size: few; J: TRBJ1-5; D: .; CDR3: CASSLQGSYQPQHF; DNA: TGTGCCAGCAGCTTGCAGGGATCCTATCAGCCCCAGCATTTT
V: TRBV18; size: .; J: TRBJ1-2; D: .; CDR3: CASSPQGTNYGYTF; DNA: TGTGCCAGCTCACCTCAGGGGACTAACTATGGCTACACCTTC
V: TRBV7-3; size: .; J: TRBJ2-7; D: .; CDR3: CASSSVSGSYEQYF; DNA: TGTGCCAGCAGCTCCGTTTCCGGCTCCTACGAGCAGTACTTC
V: TRBV9; size: once; J: TRBJ1-1; D: .; CDR3: CASSVDGHLNGRAFF; DNA: TGTGCCAGCAGCGTAGATGGGCACCTGAATGGGAGAGCTTTCTTT
V: TRBV13; size: .; J: TRBJ2-1; D: .; CDR3: CASSSPSLRGNEQFF; DNA: TGTGCCAGCAGCTCTCCCTCCCTAAGGGGGAATGAGCAGTTCTTC
V: TRBV2; size: .; J: TRBJ2-1; D: .; CDR3: CASRQSYNEQFF; DNA: TGTGCCAGCAGACAGAGCTACAATGAGCAGTTCTTC
V: TRBV19; size: .; J: TRBJ2-1; D: .; CDR3: CASSITSRRLGSGEQFF; DNA: TGTGCCAGTAGTATAACTAGCAGGAGGTTGGGGTCCGGTGAGCAGTTCTTC
V: TRBV29-1; size: once; J: TRBJ1-1; D: TRBD1; CDR3: CSVGQAQNTEAFF; DNA: TGCAGCGTCGGACAGGCCCAAAACACTGAAGCTTTCTTT
V: TRBV21-1; size: once; J: TRBJ2-3; D: .; CDR3: CASSKGAGTSTDTQYF; DNA: TGTGCCAGCAGCAAAGGTGCGGGAACTAGCACAGATACGCAGTATTTT
V: TRBV6-5; size: .; J: TRBJ2-5; D: TRBD2; CDR3: CASSYSGGRGETQYF; DNA: TGTGCCAGCAGTTACTCGGGCGGGAGGGGCGAGACCCAGTACTTC
V: TRBV18; size: few; J: TRBJ1-3; D: .; CDR3: CASSPRASPGNTIYF; DNA: TGTGCCAGCTCCCCGCGGGCCTCCCCAGGAAACACCATATATTTT
V: TRBV9; size: .; J: TRBJ2-7; D: .; CDR3: CASSAGLSYEQYF; DNA: TGTGCCAGCAGCGCGGGACTCTCCTACGAGCAGTACTTC
V: TRBV6-6; size: .; J: TRBJ2-7; D: .; CDR3: CASSWAFAEQYF; DNA: TGTGCCAGCAGTTGGGCCTTTGCCGAGCAGTACTTC
V: TRBV5-6; size: .; J: TRBJ1-5; D: TRBD1; CDR3: CASSLGPGGEAQHF; DNA: TGTGCCAGCAGCTTGGGTCCAGGGGGTGAAGCCCAGCATTTT
V: TRBV5-1; size: .; J: TRBJ1-4; D: .; CDR3: CASSPGGQPDEKLFF; DNA: TGCGCCAGCAGCCCCGGAGGGCAGCCAGATGAAAAACTGTTTTTT
V: TRBV5-1; size: .; J: TRBJ2-2; D: .; CDR3: CASSLDGRGAGELFF; DNA: TGCGCCAGCAGCTTGGACGGGAGAGGTGCCGGGGAGCTGTTTTTT
V: TRBV6-5; size: .; J: TRBJ2-6; D: .; CDR3: CASREMGAEANVLTF; DNA: TGTGCCAGCAGGGAAATGGGGGCGGAGGCCAACGTCCTGACTTTC
V: TRBV14; size: few; J: TRBJ1-1; D: TRBD1; CDR3: CASSPKAGGNTEAFF; DNA: TGTGCCAGCAGCCCTAAAGCAGGGGGCAACACTGAAGCTTTCTTT
V: TRBV7-2; size: once; J: TRBJ1-2; D: .; CDR3: CASSLNPAGRYGYTF; DNA: TGTGCCAGCAGCTTAAACCCGGCAGGGCGCTATGGCTACACCTTC
V: TRBV21-1; size: .; J: TRBJ2-5; D: .; CDR3: CARSVSLGAEETQYF; DNA: TGTGCCAGATCGGTAAGTCTGGGGGCTGAGGAGACCCAGTACTTC
V: TRBV6-5; size: .; J: TRBJ1-4; D: .; CDR3: CASSLNLDEKLFF; DNA: TGTGCCAGCAGTTTAAATTTAGATGAAAAACTGTTTTTT